The 26 T cell receptor beta chains below all came from one sample that was sequenced in a study of blood T cell repertoires in COVID-19. Measured with immunoSEQ multiplex PCR; TCRdb has only the in-frame clones, and not every one. Among a few hundred thousand clones listed, 75% to 85% were seen once. The sequencing input was peripheral blood. These receptors came from a woman in her forties who had recovered from COVID-19.

This clone was counted only a few times. The chain employs TRBV30 and TRBJ2-6; no reliable D call. The ends were cut back, 1 base at V and 1 base at J, with 11 bases in the middle. CDR3 size: 16 residues. The germline gives CDR1 GTSNPN, CDR2 SVGIG (reference sequence). Here the CDR3 reads CAWSAPPRSGANVLTF. The CDR3 DNA reads as TGTGCCTGGAGTGCCCCCCCACGGTCTGGGGCCAACGTCCTGACTTTC. Looking up the rest from reference TRBV30 and TRBJ2-6 gives the full variable domain: SQTIHQWPATLVQPVGSPLSLECTVEGTSNPNLYWYRQAAGRGLQLLFYSVGIGQISSEVPQNLSASRPQDRQFILSSKKLLLSDSGFYLCAWSAPPRSGANVLTFGAGSRLTVL.

The chain has TRBV7-8 and TRBJ1-6; TRBD1 is a possible D gene (5 bases). Trimming took off 5 bases at V and 8 bases at J, with 16 bases between the two ends. The CDR3 runs 15 residues. The germline CDR1 and CDR2 sequences are SGHVS and FQNEAQ. CDR3 residues: CASSNLVGGYSPLHF. In DNA form, the CDR3 reads TGTGCCAGCAGCAACCTTGTGGGGGGTTATTCACCCCTCCACTTT.

This chain joins TRBV9 and TRBJ2-7; 9 nucleotides align to TRBD2. This CDR3 spans 15 amino acids. J gave up 2 bases and V 4 bases, and 7 bases lay outside the gene matches. Germline V gene lookup returns CDR1 SGDLS and CDR2 YYNGEE. CDR3 protein: CASSLTSGSTYEQYF. The CDR3 nucleotides read TGTGCCAGCAGCCTTACTAGCGGGTCGACCTACGAGCAGTACTTC.

The genes are TRBV29-1 and TRBJ2-7; D is undetermined. The germline V gene has CDR1 SQVTM and CDR2 ANQGSEA. The CDR3 is made up of 13 amino acids. V dropped 7 bases and J dropped 5 bases, with 18 bases sitting between them. CDR3 nucleotides: TGCAGCGCCCGGGTGCCGTCTGACGACGAGCAGTACTTC. It encodes CSARVPSDDEQYF.

This CDR3 reads CASSFRTELFF. In nucleotides, the CDR3 is TGTGCCAGCAGCTTTAGAACCGAGCTGTTTTTT. The chain uses TRBV11-3 and TRBJ2-2; D is unclear. This CDR3 comprises 11 residues. The V end was cut by 3 bases, the J end by 11 bases, with 7 bases between. CDR1 SGHNT and CDR2 YENEEA come from the germline V gene.

The chain links TRBV7-9 to TRBJ1-2; 7 nucleotides agree with TRBD1. The V and J ends lost 1 base and 7 bases, in that order; junction bases with no gene match: 6. Germline V lookup: CDR1 SEHNR, CDR2 FQNEAQ (reference sequence). CDR3 length: 14 amino acids. CDR3 coding DNA: TGTGCCAGCAGCTTAGGCTCAGGGGGTTTTGGCTACACCTTC. Translating it yields CASSLGSGGFGYTF.

This clone has just one count. This chain joins TRBV7-8 and TRBJ1-1; 9 positions agree with TRBD1. Looked up from germline, CDR1 is SGHVS and CDR2 is FQNEAQ. The trim removed 5 bases at V and 5 bases at J, leaving 12 bases unmatched. The CDR3 spans 16 residues. CDR3 protein: CASSPRGGTGTTEAFF. The CDR3 DNA is TGTGCCAGCAGCCCACGAGGTGGGACAGGGACGACTGAAGCTTTCTTT.

The chain joins TRBV3-1 (or the pseudogene TRBV3-2) to TRBJ1-1; D uncertain. Trimming stripped 1 base from V and 0 bases from J, with 18 bases between. This CDR3 has 18 residues. Germline V CDR1 and CDR2: LGHDT, YNNKEL (reference sequence). Here the CDR3 reads CASSQAFRAGLMNTEAFF. DNA for the CDR3: TGTGCCAGCAGCCAAGCCTTCCGGGCGGGTCTCATGAACACTGAAGCTTTCTTT.

The genes are TRBV6-5 and TRBJ2-4, with D possibly TRBD2 on 5 matching bases. Trimming pared 6 bases from V and 5 bases from J, leaving 8 bases between. CDR1 is MNHEY and CDR2 is SVGAGI in the germline V gene. The CDR3 covers 12 residues. The CDR3 sequence: CASRAVQNIQYF. CDR3 in DNA: TGTGCCAGCAGAGCGGTCCAAAACATTCAGTACTTC.

This chain links TRBV19 with TRBJ2-3; 7 bases agree with TRBD1. J was trimmed by 5 bases and V by 6 bases; bases with no gene match: 11. Germline lookup yields CDR1 LNHDA and CDR2 SQIVND (reference sequence). This CDR3 has 15 amino acids. For the CDR3, the DNA is TGTGCCAGTAGAGAAACAGGGGTCAGTATAGATACGCAGTATTTT. The encoded protein is CASRETGVSIDTQYF.

This chain connects TRBV24-1 to TRBJ2-2; D may be TRBD2 (6 bases). V lost 3 bases to trimming and J lost 8 bases, with 9 bases between them. Looked up from germline, CDR1 is KGHDR and CDR2 is SFDVKD. The CDR3 consists of 13 residues. The CDR3 here is CATSDQGGGELFF. CDR3 coding DNA: TGTGCCACCAGTGATCAGGGAGGAGGGGAGCTGTTTTTT.

On this clone: Mismatch with germline at one junction end may stem from a read error. J is TRBJ2-3 and V is TRBV19, with D possibly TRBD1 on 6 matching bases. The CDR3 has 15 residues. Germline V CDR1 and CDR2: LNHDA, SQIVND (reference sequence). The CDR3, as DNA: TGTGCCAGTAGTACCGGACAGATGGGCACATATACGCAGTATTTT. As protein: CASSTGQMGTYTQYF.

The sample holds a few counts of this clone. The genes are TRBV9 and TRBJ1-5; TRBD1 aligns across 9 bases. This CDR3 is 14 amino acids long. Germline values: CDR1 SGDLS, CDR2 YYNGEE. Losses at the gene ends were 3 bases for V and 5 bases for J; bases not matched to a gene: 3. The CDR3 is CASSATGGHQPQHF. CDR3 DNA sequence: TGTGCCAGCAGCGCGACAGGGGGACATCAGCCCCAGCATTTT.

The rearrangement uses TRBV4-2 and TRBJ1-2; 11 bases are a match to TRBD1. V trimming: 3 bases; J trimming: 5 bases; junction bases outside the gene matches: 2. CDR1 and CDR2 from the germline V gene are LGHNA and YNFKEQ. The CDR3 extends over 14 amino acids. DNA for the CDR3: TGTGCCAGCAGCCAGGGACAGGGGGGGTATGGCTACACCTTC. It specifies CASSQGQGGYGYTF.

The chain links TRBV7-2 to TRBJ2-3, with D possibly being TRBD1 (7 bases). From germline, CDR1 is SGHTA and CDR2 FQGNSA. The CDR3 spans 15 residues. Between the trimmed V and J ends, which lost 2 bases and 3 bases, there was a span of 12 bases. Written as DNA, the CDR3 is TGTGCCAGCAGCTTAAGGGGGCTAGCGACAGATACGCAGTATTTT. Amino acids: CASSLRGLATDTQYF.

The chain uses TRBV2 and TRBJ2-7, with TRBD1 matching over 9 bases. The germline V gene has CDR1 SNHLY and CDR2 FYNNEI. The CDR3 has 15 amino acids. V was pared by 3 bases and J by 3 bases, with 6 bases of the junction left unmatched. CDR3 loop: CASSEPGTGRYEQYF. DNA for the CDR3: TGTGCCAGCAGTGAGCCCGGGACAGGGCGCTACGAGCAGTACTTC.

The V call is TRBV4-3, the J call TRBJ1-5; D might be TRBD1 (5 bases). Germline V gene sequence: CDR1 LGHNA, CDR2 YSLEER. CDR3 size: 14 residues. Trimming stripped 0 bases from V and 9 bases from J, with 12 bases between. CDR3 DNA: TGCGCCAGCAGCCAAGATAGCTCAGGGCCGCCCCAGCATTTT. Protein sequence: CASSQDSSGPPQHF.

This chain links TRBV5-4 with TRBJ2-3, with a tentative D call TRBD1 (5 bases). Looked up from germline, CDR1 is SGHNT and CDR2 is YYREEE (reference sequence). Trimming removed 1 base at V and 0 bases at J, with 9 bases between. The CDR3 covers 15 residues. CDR3 nucleotide sequence: TGTGCCAGCAGCTTGCAGGGATTTAGCACAGATACGCAGTATTTT. This translates into CASSLQGFSTDTQYF. Full variable domain (rest looked up from reference TRBV5-4 and TRBJ2-3): ETGVTQSPTHLIKTRGQQVTLRCSSQSGHNTVSWYQQALGQGPQFIFQYYREEENGRGNFPPRFSGLQFPNYSSELNVNALELDDSALYLCASSLQGFSTDTQYFGPGTRLTVL.

The table lists this clone with a few counts. The chain has TRBV7-9 and TRBJ2-1; 9 bases are a match to TRBD2. The CDR3 spans 14 residues. CDR1 is SEHNR and CDR2 is FQNEAQ in the germline V gene (reference sequence). Trimming removed 3 bases from V and 5 bases from J; junction bases left unmatched: 2. CDR3 residues: CASSFSGGNNEQFF. DNA for the CDR3: TGTGCCAGCAGCTTTAGCGGGGGCAACAATGAGCAGTTCTTC.

The chain employs TRBV7-2 and TRBJ2-7, with 7 bases identical to TRBD1. Germline CDR1 reads SGHTA; CDR2 reads FQGNSA. The CDR3 contains 16 residues. J gave up 3 bases and V 4 bases, and 12 bases lay outside the gene matches. The CDR3 bases are TGTGCCAGCAGCTCAAAACCCGGGACAGAGTTCTACGAGCAGTACTTC. Residues: CASSSKPGTEFYEQYF.

In the case of this clone: Distinct nucleotide sequences in the sample also encode this CDR3. The rearrangement joins TRBV18 to TRBJ2-3, with D tentatively TRBD1 (5 bases). Germline loops: CDR1 KGHSH, CDR2 LQKENI. The CDR3 sequence is 13 residues long. Trimming pared 3 bases from V and 3 bases from J, leaving 7 bases between. The CDR3 reads CASSPQGTDTQYF. In nucleotides, the CDR3 is TGTGCCAGCTCACCCCAGGGAACAGATACGCAGTATTTT.

This clone was seen only once. The chain combines TRBV2 with TRBJ2-5; the match to TRBD2 covers 8 bases. With 3 bases clipped from V and 5 bases from J, the junction kept 8 bases outside the gene matches. The germline CDR1 and CDR2 sequences are SNHLY and FYNNEI. This CDR3 is 15 amino acids long. CDR3 loop: CASSDGSGGFETQYF. In DNA, the CDR3 is TGTGCCAGCAGTGATGGTTCGGGAGGGTTCGAGACCCAGTACTTC.

The chain couples TRBV3-1 (or the pseudogene TRBV3-2) to TRBJ1-5, with a possible D match to TRBD1 (5 bases). The V and J ends lost 3 bases and 2 bases respectively, with 17 bases between them. The CDR3 totals 17 residues. In germline, CDR1 is LGHDT, CDR2 YNNKEL (reference sequence). The CDR3 nucleotides are TGTGCCAGCAGCCAGGGTAGGGGAGGTTCTGGCAATCAGCCCCAGCATTTT. Translation gives CASSQGRGGSGNQPQHF.

The sample holds one count of this clone. The V gene is TRBV10-1, the J gene TRBJ1-1; possibly TRBD1 for D (6 bases). CDR1 WNHNN and CDR2 SYGVQD come from the germline V gene (reference sequence). This CDR3 contains 13 residues. The V end lost 9 bases, the J end lost 6 bases, and 17 bases lay between the germline ends. CDR3 in amino acids: CASSLLTGSEAFF. The CDR3 region has the DNA TGCGCCAGTAGCCTCTTGACAGGTTCTGAAGCTTTCTTT.

The gene calls are TRBV14 and TRBJ1-2, with 8 bases lining up with TRBD1. This CDR3 is 14 amino acids long. Unmatched junction bases numbered 2, after V lost 1 base and J lost 4 bases. Germline V gene data show CDR1 as SGHDN and CDR2 as FVKESK. The CDR3 DNA sequence: TGTGCCAGCAGCCAAGCGGGACAGGTCTATGGCTACACCTTC. This codes for CASSQAGQVYGYTF.

The chain recombines TRBV9 with TRBJ2-1; TRBD2 might be the D (6 bases). This CDR3 has 15 amino acids. V lost 3 bases, J lost 9 bases, and 19 bases lay in between. Germline V lookup: CDR1 SGDLS, CDR2 YYNGEE. The CDR3 sequence is CASSEDPEGMSEQFF. The CDR3 coding sequence is TGTGCCAGCAGCGAGGACCCGGAGGGTATGAGTGAGCAGTTCTTC.